Shown below are 28 T cell receptor beta chains from a single sample sequenced in a study of a mutant IDH1 vaccine in newly diagnosed glioma. TCRdb's copy holds only in-frame clones and misses some; the assay was immunoSEQ multiplex PCR. The data contain tens of thousands of clones, 81% of them seen just once; the ten biggest clones take up roughly 5.2%. Time point described: week 47, end of study. The investigators gave 300 ug of mutant IDH1 20-mer peptide in each vaccine dose, together with topical imiquimod. Their cognate antigens are unknown. The specimen was PBMCs, collected from a glioma patient whose treatment included an IDH1 peptide vaccine. Receptor source: a man aged 35-49 years with glioma.

The chain joins TRBV5-6 to TRBJ1-2; tentative D call: TRBD1 (6 bases). The CDR3 totals 14 residues. Per germline, CDR1 SGHDT and CDR2 YYEEEE. V gave up 3 bases and J gave up 7 bases, with 16 bases separating them. The CDR3 loop reads CASSSRGPGGGYTF. In DNA, the CDR3 is TGTGCCAGCAGCTCGCGGGGGCCCGGTGGTGGCTACACCTTC.

The rearrangement links TRBV25-1 to TRBJ2-4; 7 positions match TRBD2. CDR1 is MGHDK, CDR2 SYGVNS, per germline. The CDR3 has 14 residues. Trimming cost V 8 bases and J 7 bases; bases outside gene matches: 11. CDR3 in amino acids: CASGTLAEANIQYF. CDR3 nucleotides: TGTGCCAGCGGGACCCTAGCGGAGGCGAACATTCAGTACTTC.

This rearrangement joins TRBV11-2 to TRBJ1-1, with a tentative D call TRBD1 (5 bases). The CDR3 runs 14 residues. V was trimmed by 5 bases and J by 5 bases, leaving 15 bases between them. The germline gives CDR1 SGHAT, CDR2 FQNNGV. The CDR3 coding sequence is TGTGCCAGCAGCCCACGGGGGGGTCGGACTGAAGCTTTCTTT. Translating gives CASSPRGGRTEAFF. Full variable domain (outside the CDR3, taken from reference TRBV11-2 and TRBJ1-1): EAGVAQSPRYKIIEKRQSVAFWCNPISGHATLYWYQQILGQGPKLLIQFQNNGVVDDSQLPKDRFSAERLKGVDSTLKIQPAKLEDSAVYLCASSPRGGRTEAFFGQGTRLTVV.

This clone was counted a single time. The J gene is TRBJ2-1, the V gene TRBV5-6; 13 bases fit TRBD2. The CDR3 runs 15 residues. Per germline, CDR1 SGHDT and CDR2 YYEEEE. Losses at the gene ends were 4 bases for V and 12 bases for J; bases not matched to a gene: 10. The CDR3 is CASSILAGGPTAQFF. In nucleotides, the CDR3 is TGTGCCAGCAGCATACTAGCGGGAGGGCCTACTGCGCAGTTCTTC.

CDR3 residues: CASSFPTSGEDYEQYF. The CDR3 bases are TGTGCCAGCAGTTTCCCCACTAGCGGAGAAGACTACGAGCAGTACTTC. The chain joins TRBV28 to TRBJ2-7; 8 bases fit TRBD2. V shed 3 bases and J 3 bases; nucleotides not matched to a gene: 10. The CDR3 sequence is 16 residues long. Germline V gene data show CDR1 as MDHEN and CDR2 as SYDVKM.

In its sample, this clone was seen a few times. This sequence joins TRBV4-3 and TRBJ2-2; TRBD2 agrees at 8 bases. Germline CDR1 LGHNA, CDR2 YSLEER. V was clipped by 4 bases and J by 2 bases; unmatched bases: 9. This CDR3 has 17 residues. The DNA for the CDR3 is TGCGCCAGCAGCCTATTGAGCGGGGGAATAAACACCGGGGAGCTGTTTTTT. Amino acids: CASSLLSGGINTGELFF.

The rearrangement links TRBV9 to TRBJ2-5, with 7 bases that match TRBD2. The CDR3 runs to 13 residues. The germline V gene has CDR1 SGDLS and CDR2 YYNGEE. The trim removed 0 bases at V and 5 bases at J, leaving 1 base unmatched. The CDR3 coding sequence is TGTGCCAGCAGCGTAGCAGCGGGGGAGACCCAGTACTTC. This codes for CASSVAAGETQYF.

This chain connects TRBV5-6 to TRBJ2-6; the match to TRBD1 covers 8 bases. The CDR3 has 17 residues. V gave up 4 bases and J gave up 0 bases; unmatched junction bases: 6. Germline assignment: CDR1 SGHDT and CDR2 YYEEEE. The CDR3 nucleotides read TGTGCCAGCAGCGTGGGACAGGTGATCTCTGGGGCCAACGTCCTGACTTTC. It codes for CASSVGQVISGANVLTF. Supplemented by reference TRBV5-6 and TRBJ2-6, the full variable domain reads DAGVTQSPTHLIKTRGQQVTLRCSPKSGHDTVSWYQQALGQGPQFIFQYYEEEERQRGNFPDRFSGHQFPNYSSELNVNALLLGDSALYLCASSVGQVISGANVLTFGAGSRLTVL.

This CDR3 reads CSVGGGETQYF. In DNA, the CDR3 is TGCAGCGTTGGTGGGGGGGAGACCCAGTACTTC. The rearrangement joins TRBV29-1 to TRBJ2-5; tentatively, D is TRBD2 (6 bases). The CDR3 runs to 11 residues. V was trimmed by 4 bases and J by 5 bases, leaving 8 bases between them. CDR1 SQVTM and CDR2 ANQGSEA come from the germline V gene.

The rearrangement uses TRBV6-6 and TRBJ1-2; 7 bases line up with TRBD1. Germline loops: CDR1 MNHNY, CDR2 SVGAGI (reference sequence). The CDR3 has 16 residues. The ends lost 4 bases at V and 2 bases at J; junction bases unmatched: 10. The CDR3 bases are TGTGCCAGCAGTTTCACCCATTCGACAGGGAACTATGGCTACACCTTC. Its protein product is CASSFTHSTGNYGYTF.

The V and J genes are TRBV30 and TRBJ1-2, with D perhaps matching TRBD1 (6 bases). The length of the CDR3 is 14 residues. Between the trimmed V and J ends, which lost 4 bases and 0 bases, there was a span of 12 bases. Per germline, CDR1 GTSNPN and CDR2 SVGIG (reference sequence). CDR3 residues: CAWTRTVSNYGYTF. Written as DNA, the CDR3 is TGTGCCTGGACCCGGACAGTCTCTAACTATGGCTACACCTTC.

CDR3 sequence reads: CASSFELVGGELFF. The CDR3, as DNA: TGTGCCAGCAGCTTCGAACTAGTGGGCGGGGAGCTGTTTTTT. This sequence joins TRBV13 and TRBJ2-2, with D tentatively TRBD2 (5 bases). V lost 3 bases to trimming and J lost 7 bases, with 12 bases between them. Germline lookup yields CDR1 PRHDT and CDR2 FYEKMQ (reference sequence). This CDR3 is built from 14 residues.

The chain joins TRBV11-2 to TRBJ2-1; TRBD2 agrees at 12 bases. With V trimmed by 6 bases and J by 12 bases, 12 bases remained unmatched. CDR1 is SGHAT and CDR2 is FQNNGV in the germline V gene. CDR3 length equals 15 residues. The CDR3 DNA sequence: TGTGCCAGCAGTTCCCGACTAGCGGGAGCCGAACGGCAGTTCTTC. It codes for CASSSRLAGAERQFF.

In this sample, this clone turned up a few times. This sequence joins TRBV19 and TRBJ1-5; no clear D gene. This CDR3 spans 15 amino acids. The V and J ends lost 2 bases and 4 bases respectively, with 12 bases between them. Germline CDR1 reads LNHDA; CDR2 reads SQIVND (reference sequence). The CDR3: CASSINFALNQPQHF. The CDR3 region has the DNA TGTGCCAGTAGTATAAATTTCGCTCTAAATCAGCCCCAGCATTTT.

This rearrangement joins TRBV7-2 to TRBJ2-2, with a possible D match to TRBD1 (7 bases). There are 15 residues in the CDR3. The V gene lost 5 bases and the J gene lost 4 bases, with 14 bases spanning the gap. Germline loops: CDR1 SGHTA, CDR2 FQGNSA. The CDR3 DNA is TGTGCCAGCAGCGCCCAGGGGGGAGGCACCGGGGAGCTGTTTTTT. As protein: CASSAQGGGTGELFF.

This chain uses TRBV13 with TRBJ1-2; 8 bases line up with TRBD1. CDR3 length equals 13 residues. CDR1 is PRHDT and CDR2 is FYEKMQ in the germline V gene (reference sequence). The ends lost 5 bases at V and 6 bases at J; junction bases unmatched: 5. The CDR3 spells CASSQQGGDGYTF. DNA of the CDR3: TGTGCCAGCAGCCAACAGGGGGGGGATGGCTACACCTTC.

The gene calls are TRBV9 and TRBJ2-1; TRBD2 matches 11 bases. CDR1 is SGDLS and CDR2 is YYNGEE in the germline V gene. Trimming at V came to 3 bases and at J to 8 bases, leaving 13 bases not matched to a gene. CDR3 length: 17 amino acids. The DNA of the CDR3 is TGTGCCAGCAGCGCAGCCTTACTAGCGGGAGTAAGGGATGAGCAGTTCTTC. Amino acids: CASSAALLAGVRDEQFF. Based on the CDR3 plus reference TRBV9 and TRBJ2-1, the full variable domain is DSGVTQTPKHLITATGQRVTLRCSPRSGDLSVYWYQQSLDQGLQFLIQYYNGEERAKGNILERFSAQQFPDLHSELNLSSLELGDSALYFCASSAALLAGVRDEQFFGPGTRLTVL.

This clone was detected only a few times. The chain has TRBV30 and TRBJ1-2; a possible D gene is TRBD1 (5 bases). V gave up 1 base and J gave up 8 bases, with 14 bases separating them. The CDR3 contains 13 residues. Germline V gives CDR1 GTSNPN, CDR2 SVGIG (reference sequence). The CDR3 loop reads CAWSEGLVGGYTF. DNA of the CDR3: TGTGCCTGGAGTGAGGGGCTAGTGGGAGGCTACACCTTC. Complete variable domain (other parts from reference TRBV30 and TRBJ1-2): SQTIHQWPATLVQPVGSPLSLECTVEGTSNPNLYWYRQAAGRGLQLLFYSVGIGQISSEVPQNLSASRPQDRQFILSSKKLLLSDSGFYLCAWSEGLVGGYTFGSGTRLTVV.

The chain joins TRBV13 to TRBJ2-7, with 11 bases aligning to TRBD1. The V gene's germline CDR1 is PRHDT and CDR2 FYEKMQ (reference sequence). The V gene end was trimmed by 4 bases and the J gene end by 6 bases; junction bases not matched to a gene: 5. This CDR3 contains 14 residues. Here the CDR3 DNA reads TGTGCCAGCAGCTCCCCGGGACAGGGGGTCGAGCAGTACTTC. It codes for CASSSPGQGVEQYF.

The V call is TRBV6-1, the J call TRBJ2-2; D uncertain. Trimming removed 7 bases from V and 8 bases from J, with 14 bases in between. Germline CDR1 is MNHNS and CDR2 is SASEGT. The CDR3 runs 13 residues. The CDR3 region is CASNLGSRGELFF. The CDR3 bases are TGTGCCAGCAATCTCGGGTCGCGGGGGGAGCTGTTTTTT.

This chain connects TRBV29-1 to TRBJ2-7; D gene ambiguous. The germline V gene has CDR1 SQVTM and CDR2 ANQGSEA. V was trimmed by 0 bases and J by 3 bases, leaving 12 bases between them. The CDR3 spans 14 residues. The CDR3 reads CSVEDRGNLYEQYF. CDR3 coding DNA: TGCAGCGTTGAAGATCGTGGCAACCTCTACGAGCAGTACTTC.

The V call is TRBV6-5, the J call TRBJ2-7; D remains ambiguous. The CDR3 runs 12 residues. V was trimmed by 6 bases and J by 1 base, leaving 7 bases between them. Germline V gene lookup returns CDR1 MNHEY and CDR2 SVGAGI. CDR3 coding DNA: TGTGCCAGCAGCTCGGTTTCCTACGAGCAGTACTTC. Protein product: CASSSVSYEQYF.

This clone came up once. This chain joins TRBV4-3 and TRBJ2-7, with 10 bases aligning to TRBD1. This CDR3 comprises 13 residues. From germline, CDR1 is LGHNA and CDR2 YSLEER. Trimming removed 4 bases from V and 8 bases from J; junction bases left unmatched: 5. The CDR3 loop reads CASSRGTGEKQYF. CDR3 bases: TGCGCCAGCAGCCGAGGGACAGGGGAAAAGCAGTACTTC.

The chain employs TRBV13 and TRBJ2-3; either TRBD1 or TRBD2 may fit D (5 bases each). Trimming left V 5 bases short and J 6 bases short, with 18 bases between. The CDR3 totals 15 residues. The germline CDR1 and CDR2 sequences are PRHDT and FYEKMQ (reference sequence). CDR3 in amino acids: CASSPGPGIADTQYF. The CDR3 nucleotides read TGTGCCAGCAGCCCGGGGCCGGGGATAGCTGATACGCAGTATTTT. Combining the CDR3 with reference TRBV13 and TRBJ2-3 gives the whole variable domain AAGVIQSPRHLIKEKRETATLKCYPIPRHDTVYWYQQGPGQDPQFLISFYEKMQSDKGSIPDRFSAQQFSDYHSELNMSSLELGDSALYFCASSPGPGIADTQYFGPGTRLTVL.

The chain combines TRBV30 with TRBJ2-7; the match to TRBD2 covers 7 bases. The germline CDR1 and CDR2 sequences are GTSNPN and SVGIG (reference sequence). This CDR3 has 13 residues. The trim removed 5 bases at V and 3 bases at J, leaving 7 bases unmatched. This CDR3 is CAWGSGGGYEQYF. The CDR3 DNA is TGTGCCTGGGGATCTGGGGGGGGCTACGAGCAGTACTTC.

The chain joins TRBV4-3 to TRBJ2-7; weak D call: TRBD1 (5 bases). CDR3 size: 12 residues. CDR1 and CDR2 (germline): LGHNA, YSLEER. Trimming removed 3 bases from V and 4 bases from J, with 7 bases in between. The CDR3 loop is CASSHDRYEQYF. CDR3 coding DNA: TGCGCCAGCAGCCACGACAGATACGAGCAGTACTTC.

The chain joins TRBV6-6 to TRBJ2-5, with D perhaps TRBD1 or TRBD2 (5 bases each). V dropped 8 bases and J dropped 5 bases, with 12 bases sitting between them. Germline assignment: CDR1 MNHNY and CDR2 SVGAGI (reference sequence). The CDR3 runs 12 residues. The CDR3 DNA sequence: TGTGCCAGCGGGGGATCCGGGGAGACCCAGTACTTC. Translating gives CASGGSGETQYF.

The chain uses TRBV27 and TRBJ2-1, with D possibly being TRBD1 (6 bases). Germline CDR1 and CDR2: MNHEY and SMNVEV (reference sequence). The CDR3 totals 17 residues. The V end lost 8 bases, the J end lost 4 bases, and 24 bases lay between the germline ends. The CDR3 loop is CASRPGAGAPPYNEQFF. The CDR3 DNA reads TGTGCCAGCCGGCCAGGAGCAGGGGCCCCACCGTACAATGAGCAGTTCTTC.